Listed below are T cell receptor beta chains from one sample, sequenced in a study of cytomegalovirus exposure and HLA in healthy donors. Sequenced by immunoSEQ multiplex PCR; TCRdb stores in-frame clones only, minus some. The sample lists about 110,000 clones, approximately 70% occurring once. Material for sequencing was PBMCs. Receptors originate from a woman aged 25 to 39 in good health and CMV-seronegative. The CDR3 runs from the conserved cysteine through the conserved F or W. The D gene is left open where the match is weak. Size values are once, few and many counts, or a class for expanded clones, and some rows have none.

D gene: NA; V gene: TRBV6-5; J gene: TRBJ1-6; clone size: NA; CDR3 DNA: TGTGCCAGCAGTTCCAACACAGAGAATAATTCACCCCTCCACTTT; CDR3 protein: CASSSNTENNSPLHF
D gene: NA; V gene: TRBV11-2; J gene: TRBJ1-1; clone size: NA; CDR3 DNA: TGTGCCACGGGGAGCCCTGAAGCTTTCTTT; CDR3 protein: CATGSPEAFF
D gene: NA; V gene: TRBV28; J gene: TRBJ2-5; clone size: NA; CDR3 DNA: TGTGCCAGCAGTACTAGCTGGGAGACCCAGTACTTC; CDR3 protein: CASSTSWETQYF
D gene: TRBD2; V gene: TRBV2; J gene: TRBJ2-3; clone size: NA; CDR3 DNA: TGTGCCAGCGGGGGACTAGCGGTTAGCACAGATACGCAGTATTTT; CDR3 protein: CASGGLAVSTDTQYF
D gene: NA; V gene: TRBV14; J gene: TRBJ1-2; clone size: NA; CDR3 DNA: TGTGCCAGCAGCCAAGATAACAGCGGAGGCTACACCTTC; CDR3 protein: CASSQDNSGGYTF
D gene: NA; V gene: TRBV4-2; J gene: TRBJ2-1; clone size: few; CDR3 DNA: TGTGCCAGCAGCCTTTCCCTAGGTGATGAGCAGTTCTTC; CDR3 protein: CASSLSLGDEQFF
D gene: TRBD1; V gene: TRBV6-1; J gene: TRBJ1-1; clone size: NA; CDR3 DNA: TGTGCCAGCAGTGAAACGGGACAGGGTTCGGCTTTCTTT; CDR3 protein: CASSETGQGSAFF
D gene: NA; V gene: TRBV7-7; J gene: TRBJ1-1; clone size: once; CDR3 DNA: TGTGCTAGCAGCCAGATGGACAGCACTGAAGCTTTCTTT; CDR3 protein: CASSQMDSTEAFF
D gene: NA; V gene: TRBV7-3; J gene: TRBJ1-2; clone size: NA; CDR3 DNA: TGTGCCAGCAGCTTTGACAGCGAGAACTATGGCTACACCTTC; CDR3 protein: CASSFDSENYGYTF
D gene: NA; V gene: TRBV18; J gene: TRBJ2-3; clone size: NA; CDR3 DNA: TGTGCCAGCTCACCACCGATTGGGGAGATTGATACAGATACGCAGTATTTT; CDR3 protein: CASSPPIGEIDTDTQYF
D gene: TRBD1; V gene: TRBV5-1; J gene: TRBJ2-3; clone size: NA; CDR3 DNA: TGCGCCAGCAGCTTGCGCGGACAGGGGAGGAATACGCAGTATTTT; CDR3 protein: CASSLRGQGRNTQYF
D gene: TRBD1; V gene: TRBV29-1; J gene: TRBJ2-5; clone size: NA; CDR3 DNA: TGCAGCGTTGCGGGACAGCAAGAGACCCAGTACTTC; CDR3 protein: CSVAGQQETQYF
D gene: NA; V gene: TRBV4-1; J gene: TRBJ2-7; clone size: NA; CDR3 DNA: TGCGCCAGCAGCCAAGAGGATCAGAGGGAGCAGTACTTC; CDR3 protein: CASSQEDQREQYF
D gene: NA; V gene: TRBV2; J gene: TRBJ2-3; clone size: NA; CDR3 DNA: TGTGCCAGCAGTGAAATGACAGACGTTGATACGCAGTATTTT; CDR3 protein: CASSEMTDVDTQYF
D gene: NA; V gene: TRBV5-1; J gene: TRBJ2-7; clone size: NA; CDR3 DNA: TGCGCCAGCAGCTTGGCCGCGGGACTCAAATCCTACGAGCAGTACTTC; CDR3 protein: CASSLAAGLKSYEQYF
D gene: TRBD1; V gene: TRBV11-2; J gene: TRBJ2-1; clone size: few; CDR3 DNA: TGTGCCAGCAGCTTAGTTTTGGGACAGGGGTGTGAGCAGTTCTTC; CDR3 protein: CASSLVLGQGCEQFF
D gene: NA; V gene: TRBV5-1; J gene: TRBJ2-2; clone size: NA; CDR3 DNA: TGCGCCAGCAGCCGCCAGGGGAGTGGGGCCGGGGAGCTGTTTTTT; CDR3 protein: CASSRQGSGAGELFF
D gene: NA; V gene: TRBV5-1; J gene: TRBJ2-5; clone size: NA; CDR3 DNA: TGCGCCAGCGCTACCGGGACATACCAAGAGACCCAGTACTTC; CDR3 protein: CASATGTYQETQYF
D gene: NA; V gene: TRBV2; J gene: TRBJ2-7; clone size: once; CDR3 DNA: TGTGCCAGCAGTGAAGGACAGCTAAATTACTACGAGCAGTACTTC; CDR3 protein: CASSEGQLNYYEQYF
D gene: NA; V gene: TRBV5-1; J gene: TRBJ2-7; clone size: few; CDR3 DNA: TGCGCCAGCAGCTTGGATGGCCCCTACGAGCAGTACTTC; CDR3 protein: CASSLDGPYEQYF
D gene: TRBD1; V gene: TRBV4-3; J gene: TRBJ1-2; clone size: NA; CDR3 DNA: TGCGCCAGCAGCCTAGGGACAGGCGGACCCTATGGCTACACCTTC; CDR3 protein: CASSLGTGGPYGYTF
D gene: NA; V gene: TRBV28; J gene: TRBJ2-6; clone size: NA; CDR3 DNA: TGTGCCAGCAGTTTCCAAAACTCTGGGGCCAACGTCCTGACTTTC; CDR3 protein: CASSFQNSGANVLTF
D gene: TRBD1; V gene: TRBV2; J gene: TRBJ2-3; clone size: NA; CDR3 DNA: TGTGCCAGCAGTGAAGCTCCACGACAGGGGTCGGCAGATACGCAGTATTTT; CDR3 protein: CASSEAPRQGSADTQYF
D gene: NA; V gene: TRBV7-9; J gene: TRBJ1-2; clone size: NA; CDR3 DNA: TGTGCCAGCAGCTTAGACGAAGGGGCCCTCATTTTTAACTATGGCTACACCTTC; CDR3 protein: CASSLDEGALIFNYGYTF
D gene: NA; V gene: TRBV30; J gene: TRBJ2-2; clone size: NA; CDR3 DNA: TGTGCCTGGAGTGGCCTCGAAGGAGGCCACACCGGGGAGCTGTTTTTT; CDR3 protein: CAWSGLEGGHTGELFF
D gene: TRBD2; V gene: TRBV7-9; J gene: TRBJ2-2; clone size: NA; CDR3 DNA: TGTGCCAGCAGCTCCGGACTAGCGGGAGGGGTCGGGGAGCTGTTTTTT; CDR3 protein: CASSSGLAGGVGELFF
D gene: TRBD1; V gene: TRBV2; J gene: TRBJ2-7; clone size: NA; CDR3 DNA: TGTGCCAGCAGCCACAGGGGCGTTAGGGAGCAGTACTTC; CDR3 protein: CASSHRGVREQYF
D gene: TRBD1; V gene: TRBV5-1; J gene: TRBJ1-2; clone size: once; CDR3 DNA: TGCGCCAGCAGCGGGGACAGGTTGGGGAACACGAGAGGCTACACCTTC; CDR3 protein: CASSGDRLGNTRGYTF
D gene: TRBD1; V gene: TRBV6-1; J gene: TRBJ1-1; clone size: few; CDR3 DNA: TGTGCCACCAAGCCGACAGGGAGAACTGAAGCTTTCTTT; CDR3 protein: CATKPTGRTEAFF
D gene: TRBD1; V gene: TRBV7-9; J gene: TRBJ2-7; clone size: NA; CDR3 DNA: TGTGCCAGCAGCCTTAGGGACAGGGGAATCTTGTACGAGCAGTACTTC; CDR3 protein: CASSLRDRGILYEQYF
D gene: NA; V gene: TRBV2; J gene: TRBJ2-2; clone size: NA; CDR3 DNA: TGTGCCAGCAGGGAGGACACCGGGGAGCTGTTTTTT; CDR3 protein: CASREDTGELFF
D gene: NA; V gene: TRBV18; J gene: TRBJ1-4; clone size: NA; CDR3 DNA: TGTGCCAGCTCACCGGTCTCTTCGGCTAATGAAAAACTGTTTTTT; CDR3 protein: CASSPVSSANEKLFF
D gene: NA; V gene: TRBV7-9; J gene: TRBJ1-1; clone size: NA; CDR3 DNA: TGTGCCAGCAGCAGAGATCGGCTTCCGGGCACTGAAGCTTTCTTT; CDR3 protein: CASSRDRLPGTEAFF
D gene: TRBD1; V gene: TRBV4-2; J gene: TRBJ1-2; clone size: NA; CDR3 DNA: TGTGCCAGCAGCCAAGAGTATTGGGACAGGACTAACTATGGCTACACCTTC; CDR3 protein: CASSQEYWDRTNYGYTF
D gene: NA; V gene: TRBV2; J gene: TRBJ2-5; clone size: NA; CDR3 DNA: TGTGCCAGCAGTTCACTAGCCGAGACCCAGTACTTC; CDR3 protein: CASSSLAETQYF
D gene: NA; V gene: TRBV7-9; J gene: TRBJ1-1; clone size: NA; CDR3 DNA: TGTGCCAGCAGCTACAACAGGGACCCGAACACTGAAGCTTTCTTT; CDR3 protein: CASSYNRDPNTEAFF
D gene: NA; V gene: TRBV6-5; J gene: TRBJ1-2; clone size: NA; CDR3 DNA: TGTGCCAGCAGCCCCCACAGGGTAAACTATGGCTACACCTTC; CDR3 protein: CASSPHRVNYGYTF
D gene: NA; V gene: TRBV5-8; J gene: TRBJ1-5; clone size: NA; CDR3 DNA: TGTGCCAGCAGCTTAACGGGAAATCAGCCCCAGCATTTT; CDR3 protein: CASSLTGNQPQHF
D gene: TRBD1; V gene: TRBV29-1; J gene: TRBJ2-1; clone size: once; CDR3 DNA: TGCAGCGTCACAGGGGATGTGTACAATGAGCAGTTCTTC; CDR3 protein: CSVTGDVYNEQFF
D gene: NA; V gene: TRBV6-1; J gene: TRBJ2-3; clone size: few; CDR3 DNA: TGTGCCAGCAGTCAATTAACTAGCACAGATACGCAGTATTTT; CDR3 protein: CASSQLTSTDTQYF
D gene: NA; V gene: TRBV4-1; J gene: TRBJ1-1; clone size: few; CDR3 DNA: TGCGCCAGCAGCCAAGCGAGCTTGAACACTGAAGCTTTCTTT; CDR3 protein: CASSQASLNTEAFF
D gene: TRBD1; V gene: TRBV5-1; J gene: TRBJ1-5; clone size: NA; CDR3 DNA: TGCGCCAGCAGCTTGGGACAGGGGAGGGATCAGCCCCAGCATTTT; CDR3 protein: CASSLGQGRDQPQHF
D gene: TRBD1; V gene: TRBV30; J gene: TRBJ1-2; clone size: NA; CDR3 DNA: TGTGCCTGGAGGACCGTAGAGAACAGGGGAGGCTACACCTTC; CDR3 protein: CAWRTVENRGGYTF
D gene: TRBD1; V gene: TRBV30; J gene: TRBJ1-6; clone size: NA; CDR3 DNA: TGTGCCTGGAGTGTACGATTCGGACAGGGGGCGTCCCTCCACTTT; CDR3 protein: CAWSVRFGQGASLHF
D gene: NA; V gene: TRBV29-1; J gene: TRBJ2-3; clone size: NA; CDR3 DNA: TGCAGCGTTGGGGCAGGCTTGAGCACAGATACGCAGTATTTT; CDR3 protein: CSVGAGLSTDTQYF
D gene: NA; V gene: TRBV27; J gene: TRBJ2-1; clone size: NA; CDR3 DNA: TGTGCCAGCAGTCCCAACAATTGGAATGAGCAGTTCTTC; CDR3 protein: CASSPNNWNEQFF
D gene: TRBD1; V gene: TRBV5-6; J gene: TRBJ2-5; clone size: NA; CDR3 DNA: TGTGCCAGCAGCTTTGGCAGGGGGGAGACCCAGTACTTC; CDR3 protein: CASSFGRGETQYF
D gene: NA; V gene: TRBV5-1; J gene: TRBJ1-2; clone size: NA; CDR3 DNA: TGCGCCAGCAGCCCGGAATGGGCAGGGGTGAGAAACTATGGCTACACCTTC; CDR3 protein: CASSPEWAGVRNYGYTF
D gene: NA; V gene: TRBV30; J gene: TRBJ2-7; clone size: few; CDR3 DNA: TGTGCCTGGACCCTAGACCCCAGCGGCTCCTACGAGCAGTACTTC; CDR3 protein: CAWTLDPSGSYEQYF
D gene: NA; V gene: TRBV6-1; J gene: TRBJ2-1; clone size: NA; CDR3 DNA: TGTGCCAGCACCGAGGAAACTAGTCCCAATGAGCAGTTCTTC; CDR3 protein: CASTEETSPNEQFF
D gene: TRBD1; V gene: TRBV5-1; J gene: TRBJ2-3; clone size: NA; CDR3 DNA: TGCGCCAGCAGCCCGTTAAAGACAGGGGCCCTCACAGATACGCAGTATTTT; CDR3 protein: CASSPLKTGALTDTQYF
D gene: NA; V gene: TRBV27; J gene: TRBJ1-1; clone size: NA; CDR3 DNA: TGTGCCAGCAGGCGTACAGGGAACACTGAAGCTTTCTTT; CDR3 protein: CASRRTGNTEAFF
D gene: NA; V gene: TRBV19; J gene: TRBJ1-3; clone size: few; CDR3 DNA: TGTGCCAGTATCCCCTCAGACGACTTGGGAAACACCATATATTTT; CDR3 protein: CASIPSDDLGNTIYF
D gene: NA; V gene: TRBV6-1; J gene: TRBJ1-5; clone size: once; CDR3 DNA: TGTGCCAGCAGGGAAATGGACATCAATCAGCCCCAGCATTTT; CDR3 protein: CASREMDINQPQHF
D gene: NA; V gene: TRBV7-2; J gene: TRBJ2-1; clone size: NA; CDR3 DNA: TGTGCCAGCAGCCTGCGGTATGAGCAGTTCTTC; CDR3 protein: CASSLRYEQFF
D gene: TRBD2; V gene: TRBV2; J gene: TRBJ2-5; clone size: NA; CDR3 DNA: TGTGCCAGCAGAGAGCCGGGAGGAGAGACCCAGTACTTC; CDR3 protein: CASREPGGETQYF
D gene: TRBD1; V gene: TRBV2; J gene: TRBJ1-1; clone size: NA; CDR3 DNA: TGTGCCAGCAGAACTGGGACAGCAGTGCTGAACACTGAAGCTTTCTTT; CDR3 protein: CASRTGTAVLNTEAFF